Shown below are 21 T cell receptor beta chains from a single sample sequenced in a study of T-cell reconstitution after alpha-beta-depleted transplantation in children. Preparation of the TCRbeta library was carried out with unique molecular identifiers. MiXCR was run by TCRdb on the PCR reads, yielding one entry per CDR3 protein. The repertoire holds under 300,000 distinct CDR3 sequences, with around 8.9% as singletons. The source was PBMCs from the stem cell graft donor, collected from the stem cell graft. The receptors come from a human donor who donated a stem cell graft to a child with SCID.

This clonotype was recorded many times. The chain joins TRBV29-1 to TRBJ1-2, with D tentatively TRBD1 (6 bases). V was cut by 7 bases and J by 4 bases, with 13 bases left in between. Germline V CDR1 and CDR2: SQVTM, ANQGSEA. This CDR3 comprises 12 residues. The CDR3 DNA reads TGCAGCGCCCAAGGGGGGGGCTATGGCTACACCTTC. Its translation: CSAQGGGYGYTF.

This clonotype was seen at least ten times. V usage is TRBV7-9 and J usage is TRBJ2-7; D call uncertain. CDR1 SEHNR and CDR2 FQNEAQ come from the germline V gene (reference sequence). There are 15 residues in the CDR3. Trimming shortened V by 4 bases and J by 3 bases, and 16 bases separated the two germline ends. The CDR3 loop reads CASSSNGEKDYEQYF. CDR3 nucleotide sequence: TGTGCCAGCAGCTCAAATGGTGAAAAGGACTACGAGCAGTACTTC.

The CDR3 region is CSASRQNTEAFF. CDR3 DNA: TGCAGTGCTAGTAGACAGAACACTGAAGCTTTCTTT. The chain is built from TRBV20-1 and TRBJ1-1; D not certain. The germline V gene has CDR1 DFQATT and CDR2 SNEGSKA (reference sequence). This CDR3 has 12 residues. Trimming shortened V by 3 bases and J by 1 base, and 6 bases separated the two germline ends.

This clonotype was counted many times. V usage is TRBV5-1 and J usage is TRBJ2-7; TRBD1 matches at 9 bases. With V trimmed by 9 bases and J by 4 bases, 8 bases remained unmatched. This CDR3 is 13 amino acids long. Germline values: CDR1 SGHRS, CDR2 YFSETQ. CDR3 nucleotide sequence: TGCGCCACTTCTCGGACAGGGGATTACGAGCAGTACTTC. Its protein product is CATSRTGDYEQYF.

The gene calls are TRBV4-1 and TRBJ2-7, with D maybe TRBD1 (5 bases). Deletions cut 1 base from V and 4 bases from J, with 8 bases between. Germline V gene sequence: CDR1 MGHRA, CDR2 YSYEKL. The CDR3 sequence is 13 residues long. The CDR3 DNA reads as TGCGCCAGCAGCCAAGCCCGACAGTACGAGCAGTACTTC. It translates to CASSQARQYEQYF.

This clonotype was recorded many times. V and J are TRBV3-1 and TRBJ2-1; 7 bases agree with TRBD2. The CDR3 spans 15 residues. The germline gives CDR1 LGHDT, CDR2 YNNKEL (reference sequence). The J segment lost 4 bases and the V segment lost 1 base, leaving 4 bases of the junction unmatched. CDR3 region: CASSQGSGDYNEQFF. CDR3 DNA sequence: TGTGCCAGCAGCCAAGGGAGCGGGGATTACAATGAGCAGTTCTTC.

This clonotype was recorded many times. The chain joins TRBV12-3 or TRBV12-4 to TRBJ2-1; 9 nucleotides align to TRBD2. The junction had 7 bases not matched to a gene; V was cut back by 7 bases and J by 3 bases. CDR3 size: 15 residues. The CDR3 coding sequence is TGTGCCAGCAACTTGGAGACTAGCGGCTACAATGAGCAGTTCTTC. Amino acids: CASNLETSGYNEQFF.

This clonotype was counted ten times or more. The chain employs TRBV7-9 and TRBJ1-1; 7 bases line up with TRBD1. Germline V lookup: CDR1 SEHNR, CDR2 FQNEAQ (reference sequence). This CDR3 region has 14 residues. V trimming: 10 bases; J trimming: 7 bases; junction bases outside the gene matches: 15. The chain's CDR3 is CAISPSGGGREAFF. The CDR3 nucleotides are TGTGCCATCTCCCCTTCAGGGGGGGGACGTGAAGCTTTCTTT.

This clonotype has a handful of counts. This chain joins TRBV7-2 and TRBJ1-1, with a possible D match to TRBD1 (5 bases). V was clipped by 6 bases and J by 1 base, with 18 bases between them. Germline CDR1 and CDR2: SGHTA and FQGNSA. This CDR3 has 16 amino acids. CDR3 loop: CASRDPGGGTNTEAFF. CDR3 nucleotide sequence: TGTGCCAGCAGAGACCCGGGGGGGGGAACGAACACTGAAGCTTTCTTT.

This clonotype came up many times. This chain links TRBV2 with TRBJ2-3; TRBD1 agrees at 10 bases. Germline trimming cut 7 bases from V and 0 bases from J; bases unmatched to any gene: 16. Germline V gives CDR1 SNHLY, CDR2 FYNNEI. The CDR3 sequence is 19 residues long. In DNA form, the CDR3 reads TGTGCCAGCACAAAATCCTTCAGACAGGGGGCGATTAGCACAGATACGCAGTATTTT. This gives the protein CASTKSFRQGAISTDTQYF.

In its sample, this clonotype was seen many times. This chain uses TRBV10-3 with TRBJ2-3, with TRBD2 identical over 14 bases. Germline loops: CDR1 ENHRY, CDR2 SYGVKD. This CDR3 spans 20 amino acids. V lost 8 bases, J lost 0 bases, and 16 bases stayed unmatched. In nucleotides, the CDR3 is TGTGCCATCGGTTTTCTGACTAGCGGGGGGGGGCACCCTAGCACAGATACGCAGTATTTT. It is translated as CAIGFLTSGGGHPSTDTQYF.

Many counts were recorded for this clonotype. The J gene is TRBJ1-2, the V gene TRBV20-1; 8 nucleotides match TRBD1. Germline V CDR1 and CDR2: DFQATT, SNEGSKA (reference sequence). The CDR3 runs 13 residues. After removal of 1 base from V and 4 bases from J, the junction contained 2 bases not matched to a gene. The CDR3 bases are TGCAGTGCTAGAGCAGGACAGGGCTATGGCTACACCTTC. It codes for CSARAGQGYGYTF.

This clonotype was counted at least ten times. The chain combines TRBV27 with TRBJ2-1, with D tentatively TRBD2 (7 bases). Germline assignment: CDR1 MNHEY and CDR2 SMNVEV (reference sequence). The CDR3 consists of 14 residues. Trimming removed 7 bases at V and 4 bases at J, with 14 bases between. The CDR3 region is CASTAGGRYNEQFF. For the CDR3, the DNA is TGTGCCAGCACCGCCGGGGGGCGGTACAATGAGCAGTTCTTC.

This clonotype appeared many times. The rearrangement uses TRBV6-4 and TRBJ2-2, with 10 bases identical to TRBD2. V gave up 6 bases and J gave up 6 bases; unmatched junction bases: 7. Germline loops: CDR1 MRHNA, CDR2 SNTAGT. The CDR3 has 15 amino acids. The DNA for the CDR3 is TGTGCCAGCAGCGAGAGCGGGGGGGCGTCCGGGGAGCTGTTTTTT. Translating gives CASSESGGASGELFF.

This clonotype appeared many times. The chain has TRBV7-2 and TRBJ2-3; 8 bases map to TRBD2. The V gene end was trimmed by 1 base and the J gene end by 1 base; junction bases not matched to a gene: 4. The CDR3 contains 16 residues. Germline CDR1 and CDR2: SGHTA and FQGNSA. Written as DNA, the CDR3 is TGTGCCAGCAGCTTAGGTGGGCGGGGGGGCACAGATACGCAGTATTTT. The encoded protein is CASSLGGRGGTDTQYF.

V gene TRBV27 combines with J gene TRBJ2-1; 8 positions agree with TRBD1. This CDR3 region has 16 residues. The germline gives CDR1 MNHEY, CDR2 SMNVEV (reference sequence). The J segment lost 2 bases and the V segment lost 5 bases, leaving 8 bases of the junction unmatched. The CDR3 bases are TGTGCCAGCAGTCCATGGACAGGGTCGGCCTACAATGAGCAGTTCTTC. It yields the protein CASSPWTGSAYNEQFF.

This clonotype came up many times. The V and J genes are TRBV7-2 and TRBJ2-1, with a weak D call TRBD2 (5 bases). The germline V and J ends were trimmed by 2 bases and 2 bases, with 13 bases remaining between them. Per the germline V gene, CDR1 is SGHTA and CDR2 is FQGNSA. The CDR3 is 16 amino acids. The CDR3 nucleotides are TGTGCCAGCAGCTTAACCCCGGGGTACCCCTACAATGAGCAGTTCTTC. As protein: CASSLTPGYPYNEQFF.

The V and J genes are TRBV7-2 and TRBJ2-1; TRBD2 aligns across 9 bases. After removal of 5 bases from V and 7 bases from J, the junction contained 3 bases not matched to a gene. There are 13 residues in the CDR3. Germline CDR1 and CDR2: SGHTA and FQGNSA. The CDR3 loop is CASSPSGGNEQFF. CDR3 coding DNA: TGTGCCAGCAGCCCAAGCGGGGGGAATGAGCAGTTCTTC.

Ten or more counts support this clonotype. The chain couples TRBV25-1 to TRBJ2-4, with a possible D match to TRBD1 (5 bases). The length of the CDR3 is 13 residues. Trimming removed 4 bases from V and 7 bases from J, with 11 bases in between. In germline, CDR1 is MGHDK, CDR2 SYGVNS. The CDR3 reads CASSGQGPNIQYF. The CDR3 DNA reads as TGTGCCAGCAGTGGCCAGGGTCCGAACATTCAGTACTTC.

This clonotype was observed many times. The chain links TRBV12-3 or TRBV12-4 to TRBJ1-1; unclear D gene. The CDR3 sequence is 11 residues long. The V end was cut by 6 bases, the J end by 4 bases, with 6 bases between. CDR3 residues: CASRFSTEAFF. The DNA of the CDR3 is TGTGCCAGCAGGTTTTCCACTGAAGCTTTCTTT.

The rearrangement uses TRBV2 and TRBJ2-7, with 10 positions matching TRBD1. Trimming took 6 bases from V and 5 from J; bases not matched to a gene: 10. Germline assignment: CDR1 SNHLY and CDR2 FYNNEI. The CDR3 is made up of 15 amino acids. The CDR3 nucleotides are TGTGCCAGCAGCGCCCGGGACAGGGGTTTGGACGAGCAGTACTTC. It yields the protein CASSARDRGLDEQYF. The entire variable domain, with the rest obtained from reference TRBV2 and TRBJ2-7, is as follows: EPEVTQTPSHQVTQMGQEVILRCVPISNHLYFYWYRQILGQKVEFLVSFYNNEISEKSEIFDDQFSVERPDGSNFTLKIRSTKLEDSAMYFCASSARDRGLDEQYFGPGTRLTVT.